This T cell receptor (beta chain) was captured in a study of T-cell reconstitution after alpha-beta-depleted transplantation in children. This clonotype was observed a few times. The target antigen is unknown. Findings and limits, study-wide: Reported findings indicate that, about two months after transplant, alpha-beta T cells came from several hundred expanded clones, which were derived from non-depleted graft cells.

Preparation of the TCRbeta library was carried out with unique molecular identifiers. One entry per CDR3 protein results from TCRdb running MiXCR on the PCR reads. This sample has 250,000 to 350,000 distinct CDR3 sequences, with around 25% found just once. This CDR3 region has 14 residues. Deletions cut 7 bases from V and 10 bases from J, with 23 bases between. The TCR comes from a male patient aged 5 to 17 who had a stem cell transplant for acute lymphoblastic leukemia, so the T cells may come from the graft donor. The chain carries TRBV12-3 or TRBV12-4 and TRBJ2-7; D remains unclear. Sample: PBMCs, mostly from graft donor cells, taken 180 days after TCRalphabeta/CD19-depleted stem cell transplant. The CDR3 here is CASTLPAGPTKQYF. The DNA for the CDR3 is TGTGCCAGCACCCTCCCGGCAGGTCCTACGAAACAGTACTTC.